The clone carrying this TCR beta chain was seen ten or more times. A read error may produce the germline difference seen at one junction end. Each CDR3 protein is one row after TCRdb ran MiXCR on the reads. The profile shows 250,000 or so distinct CDR3 sequences, 29% of them singletons. The data were obtained in a study of kidney transplant recipient with SARS-CoV-2 infection. The germline CDR1 and CDR2 sequences are MRHNA and SNTAGT. The CDR3 spans 17 residues. The receptor comes from a male patient between 25 and 39 years old who had COVID-19 and was a kidney transplant recipient. The graft donor may be the source of some T cells. The material was a blood sample, obtained at baseline and on day 111 from a kidney transplant recipient. This chain connects TRBV6-4 to TRBJ1-2; D remains ambiguous. The CDR3 loop reads CASSQLVSHGKTYGYTF. CDR3 sequence (DNA): TGTGCCAGCAGTCAACTAGTCTCACACGGAAAGACCTATGGCTACACATTC.